These 18 T cell receptor beta chains were sequenced from one sample in a study of Ad26.COV2.S vaccination and SARS-CoV-2 variants. Regarding treatment: 15 to 20 received Ad26.COV2.S at low or high dose, single or two shots; 5 received placebo; per-sample allocation not given. Sampling occurred on day 63 after the first vaccine or placebo injection. Profiling relied on immunoSEQ multiplex PCR, and the TCRdb table lists in-frame clones only, not all of them. The sample has about 680,000 clones; around 90% are singletons. The sequenced sample was peripheral blood, obtained in a trial of Ad26.COV2.S vaccine versus placebo. The receptors were gathered from a person aged 18 to 65 who received the Ad26.COV2.S COVID-19 vaccine or a placebo.

This chain uses TRBV10-3 with TRBJ1-5, with 7 bases lining up with TRBD1. Trimming took 10 bases from V and 5 from J; bases not matched to a gene: 11. Germline V gene lookup returns CDR1 ENHRY and CDR2 SYGVKD. The CDR3 is made up of 14 amino acids. The CDR3 DNA reads as TGTGCCACTTCTTGGGACAGTGGGGATCAGCCCCAGCATTTT. Protein sequence: CATSWDSGDQPQHF.

This chain uses TRBV11-2 with TRBJ1-1; no clear D. The germline V gene encodes CDR1 SGHAT and CDR2 FQNNGV. With 5 bases removed from V and 1 base from J, the gap between germline ends came to 11 bases. The CDR3 runs to 14 residues. The CDR3 loop reads CASSLGPRNTEAFF. CDR3 nucleotides: TGTGCCAGCAGCCTAGGGCCGCGGAACACTGAAGCTTTCTTT.

CDR3 sequence: CASSRTSGAYNEQFF. CDR3 nucleotide sequence: TGTGCCAGCTCTCGGACTAGCGGGGCCTACAATGAGCAGTTCTTC. The chain recombines TRBV18 with TRBJ2-1; 12 bases align to TRBD2. J gave up 2 bases and V 6 bases, and 2 bases lay outside the gene matches. The CDR3 is made up of 15 amino acids. Germline V gives CDR1 KGHSH, CDR2 LQKENI.

The V and J genes are TRBV4-3 and TRBJ1-1, with D perhaps TRBD1 (5 bases). The V and J ends lost 4 bases and 3 bases respectively, with 15 bases between them. The CDR3 consists of 15 residues. CDR1 is LGHNA and CDR2 is YSLEER in the germline V gene. As DNA, the CDR3 is TGCGCCAGCAGCCTGGGGGAGGGTAGGTACACTGAAGCTTTCTTT. Residues: CASSLGEGRYTEAFF.

The CDR3 here is CASSQDRGAYNSPLHF. In nucleotides, the CDR3 is TGCGCCAGCAGCCAAGATCGAGGGGCCTATAATTCACCCCTCCACTTT. The chain has TRBV4-1 and TRBJ1-6; maybe TRBD1 (5 bases). From germline, CDR1 is MGHRA and CDR2 YSYEKL. The CDR3 runs 16 residues. V shed 0 bases and J shed 2 bases, with 8 bases lying between them.

The V and J genes are TRBV18 and TRBJ1-1; maybe TRBD1 (5 bases). Germline CDR1 and CDR2: KGHSH and LQKENI. CDR3 length: 12 amino acids. Trimming took 6 bases from V and 2 from J, leaving 7 bases between them. This chain's CDR3 is CASSTANTEAFF. CDR3 DNA sequence: TGTGCCAGCTCGACAGCTAACACTGAAGCTTTCTTT.

The chain couples TRBV11-3 to TRBJ2-1; D may match TRBD1 or TRBD2 (6 bases each). This CDR3 has 15 residues. V was cut by 1 base and J by 2 bases, with 9 bases left in between. CDR1 and CDR2 from the germline V gene are SGHNT and YENEEA. The CDR3 loop is CASSLAGDTYNEQFF. The CDR3 nucleotides read TGTGCCAGCAGCTTAGCGGGGGACACCTACAATGAGCAGTTCTTC.

This clone was observed a single time. The chain carries TRBV10-3 and TRBJ1-1, with TRBD1 as a possible D gene (5 bases). CDR1 and CDR2 (germline): ENHRY, SYGVKD. Deletions cut 4 bases from V and 6 bases from J, with 15 bases between. The length of the CDR3 is 14 residues. CDR3 sequence reads: CAISGGLGGSEAFF. CDR3 sequence (DNA): TGTGCCATCAGTGGGGGCCTTGGGGGATCTGAAGCTTTCTTT.

The chain couples TRBV15 to TRBJ1-2; D is undetermined. The CDR3 contains 13 residues. V lost 3 bases and J 7 bases, leaving 12 bases between the germline ends. Germline CDR1 LNHNV, CDR2 YYDKDF (reference sequence). DNA for the CDR3: TGTGCCACCAGCAGTGAGGGCTTCGGTGGCTACACCTTC. Encoded protein: CATSSEGFGGYTF. The whole variable domain, remainder taken from reference TRBV15 and TRBJ1-2, is DAMVIQNPRYQVTQFGKPVTLSCSQTLNHNVMYWYQQKSSQAPKLLFHYYDKDFNNEADTPDNFQSRRPNTSFCFLDIRSPGLGDTAMYLCATSSEGFGGYTFGSGTRLTVV.

The chain uses TRBV12-3 or TRBV12-4 and TRBJ1-1, with D unclear. The CDR3 extends over 12 amino acids. The V gene lost 7 bases and the J gene lost 5 bases, with 11 bases spanning the gap. The CDR3 DNA follows: TGTGCCAGCAAGGCAGATTGGACTGAAGCTTTCTTT. It specifies CASKADWTEAFF.

The gene calls are TRBV27 and TRBJ1-1; 7 bases match TRBD1. The V segment lost 3 bases and the J segment 4 bases; nucleotides outside the gene matches: 14. Per the germline V gene, CDR1 is MNHEY and CDR2 is SMNVEV (reference sequence). The CDR3 runs 17 residues. The CDR3 here is CASSFSRGTDYVTEAFF. The CDR3 DNA reads TGTGCCAGCAGTTTCTCGCGGGGGACAGACTATGTCACTGAAGCTTTCTTT.

This sequence joins TRBV27 and TRBJ2-7; TRBD1 agrees at 8 bases. In germline, CDR1 is MNHEY, CDR2 SMNVEV (reference sequence). V lost 7 bases and J lost 3; bases outside the gene matches: 14. The CDR3 covers 16 residues. CDR3: CASTSAGAGGRYEQYF. The CDR3 DNA follows: TGTGCCAGCACTTCGGCTGGGGCAGGGGGCCGCTACGAGCAGTACTTC.

The rearrangement links TRBV2 to TRBJ2-7, with unresolved D. The CDR3 spans 14 residues. Trimming left V 4 bases short and J 2 bases short, with 12 bases between. Germline values: CDR1 SNHLY, CDR2 FYNNEI. The CDR3, as DNA: TGTGCCAGCAGTGTGGGTGGGTACACCTACGAGCAGTACTTC. Translating it yields CASSVGGYTYEQYF.

V is TRBV7-2 and J is TRBJ2-7; D remains ambiguous. Germline V gene lookup returns CDR1 SGHTA and CDR2 FQGNSA. Trimming took off 3 bases at V and 3 bases at J, with 9 bases between the two ends. This CDR3 spans 13 amino acids. The CDR3 bases are TGTGCCAGCAGCTTTTACACGAGCTACGAGCAGTACTTC. This translates into CASSFYTSYEQYF. The whole variable domain, filled in from reference TRBV7-2 and TRBJ2-7, reads GAGVSQSPSNKVTEKGKDVELRCDPISGHTALYWYRQSLGQGLEFLIYFQGNSAPDKSGLPSDRFSAERTGGSVSTLTIQRTQQEDSAVYLCASSFYTSYEQYFGPGTRLTVT.

V usage is TRBV3-1 (or the pseudogene TRBV3-2) and J usage is TRBJ1-6, with 9 bases identical to TRBD1. The CDR3 length is 15 residues. Germline CDR1 and CDR2: LGHDT and YNNKEL (reference sequence). V was pared by 3 bases and J by 11 bases, with 8 bases of the junction left unmatched. CDR3 DNA: TGTGCCAGCAGCCAGCCCGGGACAGGGCGAACACCCCTCCACTTT. Protein product: CASSQPGTGRTPLHF.

The genes are TRBV10-1 and TRBJ1-4; D not certain. The CDR3 has 16 residues. V was cut by 2 bases and J by 0 bases, with 10 bases left in between. Per the germline V gene, CDR1 is WNHNN and CDR2 is SYGVQD (reference sequence). The CDR3 nucleotides read TGCGCCAGCAGTGAGAGAGCTCCAGCAACTAATGAAAAACTGTTTTTT. Residues: CASSERAPATNEKLFF.

CDR3 coding DNA: TGTGCCAGCAGTTACGTTCCCGGCAGGGGAGGTGAAAAACTGTTTTTT. This translates into CASSYVPGRGGEKLFF. The chain carries TRBV6-6 and TRBJ1-4; a weak D match, TRBD1 (6 bases). From germline, CDR1 is MNHNY and CDR2 SVGAGI (reference sequence). The CDR3 contains 16 residues. Trimming shortened V by 2 bases and J by 7 bases, and 17 bases separated the two germline ends.

The chain carries TRBV2 and TRBJ1-5; D uncertain. CDR3 size: 14 residues. Trimming took off 2 bases at V and 5 bases at J, with 10 bases between the two ends. Germline V CDR1 and CDR2: SNHLY, FYNNEI. The CDR3 sequence: CASSEQKAHQPQHF. CDR3 in DNA: TGTGCCAGCAGTGAACAGAAAGCCCATCAGCCCCAGCATTTT.